This T cell receptor beta chain derives from a study of T-cell memory formation after mild COVID-19. Germline V CDR1 and CDR2: SGHRS, YFSETQ. V lost 4 bases, J lost 2 bases, and 9 bases lay in between. CDR3 length: 13 amino acids. Using its own MiXCR run on the 5' RACE reads, TCRdb lists one record per CDR3 protein. The sample shows about 210,000 distinct CDR3 sequences, roughly 27% of them seen only once. This clonotype was seen a few times. V gene TRBV5-1 combines with J gene TRBJ1-1; D not resolved. What was sequenced was PBMCs or a T cell subset sorted from them (not recorded which). The TCR sequence derives from an adult woman who had mild COVID-19 (a few samples of this study predate the infection). Cell type and time point are not known. DNA of the CDR3: TGCGCCAGCAGCCCCCTAAGTAACACTGAAGCTTTCTTT. Translating gives CASSPLSNTEAFF.